This T cell receptor (beta chain) was captured by sequencing in a study of T-cell memory formation after mild COVID-19. TCRdb passed the 5' RACE reads through MiXCR, listing each CDR3 protein once. The sample includes about 340,000 distinct CDR3 sequences, roughly 13% seen only once; the top ten take roughly a fifth. Per germline, CDR1 ENHRY and CDR2 SYGVKD. The germline V and J ends were trimmed by 2 bases and 7 bases, with 15 bases remaining between them. This CDR3 comprises 16 residues. The sequence was obtained from a man between 18 and 35 years old who had mild COVID-19 (a few samples of this study predate the infection). Cell type and time point are not known. The chain carries TRBV10-3 and TRBJ1-6; unclear D gene. What was sequenced was PBMCs or a T cell subset sorted from them (not recorded which). This CDR3 reads CAISERLEGWNSPLHF. In DNA, the CDR3 is TGTGCCATCAGTGAGCGCCTCGAAGGATGGAATTCACCCCTCCACTTT.